Presented here are 18 T cell receptor beta chains from one specimen sequenced in a study of blood T cell repertoires in COVID-19. The repertoire was sequenced with immunoSEQ multiplex PCR; TCRdb's copy has only in-frame clones and lacks some. This table holds some 200,000 clones, approximately 90% found once. The source material was peripheral blood. These TCRs come from a man aged 60 to 69 with active or convalescent COVID-19.

This chain uses TRBV7-8 with TRBJ2-7; 8 nucleotides align to TRBD2. Unmatched junction bases numbered 10, after V lost 5 bases and J lost 4 bases. This CDR3 comprises 15 residues. CDR1 is SGHVS, CDR2 FQNEAQ, per germline. This CDR3 is CASSPPGGGLYEQYF. Written as DNA, the CDR3 is TGTGCCAGCAGCCCCCCCGGGGGGGGCCTGTACGAGCAGTACTTC. The variable domain in full, with the rest retrieved from reference TRBV7-8 and TRBJ2-7, is GAGVSQSPRYKVAKRGQDVALRCDPISGHVSLFWYQQALGQGPEFLTYFQNEAQLDKSGLPSDRFFAERPEGSVSTLKIQRTQQEDSAVYLCASSPPGGGLYEQYFGPGTRLTVT.

V is TRBV6-5 and J is TRBJ1-1, with D tentatively TRBD1 (6 bases). The CDR3 runs 13 residues. The germline V and J ends were trimmed by 6 bases and 1 base, with 9 bases remaining between them. The germline V gene has CDR1 MNHEY and CDR2 SVGAGI. The CDR3 nucleotides are TGTGCCAGCAGAACAGGGCCGAACACTGAAGCTTTCTTT. The encoded protein is CASRTGPNTEAFF.

The CDR3 loop reads CASSLLGAPKNIQYF. CDR3 bases: TGTGCCAGCAGCTTACTGGGGGCGCCCAAAAACATTCAGTACTTC. The chain joins TRBV11-2 to TRBJ2-4; possible D gene TRBD1, 6 bases. The V end was cut by 2 bases, the J end by 2 bases, with 10 bases between. The length of the CDR3 is 15 residues. CDR1 is SGHAT and CDR2 is FQNNGV in the germline V gene.

This chain links TRBV20-1 with TRBJ1-2; perhaps TRBD1 as D (6 bases). The CDR3 sequence is 10 residues long. Germline V CDR1 and CDR2: DFQATT, SNEGSKA (reference sequence). The germline V and J ends were trimmed by 6 bases and 8 bases, with 10 bases remaining between them. CDR3 sequence: CSAKTGGYTF. For the CDR3, the DNA is TGCAGTGCGAAGACAGGCGGCTACACCTTC.

The chain combines TRBV28 with TRBJ1-2, with D possibly TRBD1 on 5 matching bases. V shed 1 base and J shed 5 bases, with 8 bases lying between them. Germline V gene sequence: CDR1 MDHEN, CDR2 SYDVKM. This CDR3 spans 13 amino acids. The DNA of the CDR3 is TGTGCCAGCAGTTTATCAGGGCGGTATGGCTACACCTTC. Its translation: CASSLSGRYGYTF.

V gene TRBV11-1 combines with J gene TRBJ2-5, with 8 nucleotides matching TRBD1. The CDR3 consists of 14 residues. Germline V CDR1 and CDR2: SGHAT, FQDESV (reference sequence). V lost 2 bases, J lost 5 bases, and 4 bases stayed unmatched. CDR3 DNA: TGTGCCAGCAGCTTATCAGGGGGCGGCGAGACCCAGTACTTC. Its protein product is CASSLSGGGETQYF.

CDR3 region: CASSQDMRVPPQHF. The CDR3 coding sequence is TGTGCCAGCAGCCAAGATATGAGGGTTCCGCCCCAGCATTTT. J is TRBJ1-5 and V is TRBV3-1 (or the pseudogene TRBV3-2), with D unclear. Germline CDR1 reads LGHDT; CDR2 reads YNNKEL (reference sequence). V shed 0 bases and J shed 9 bases, with 12 bases lying between them. The CDR3 sequence is 14 residues long.

This sequence joins TRBV6-2 or TRBV6-3 and TRBJ2-5; 7 positions agree with TRBD1. The CDR3 length is 16 residues. From germline, CDR1 is MNHEY and CDR2 SVGEGT. J was trimmed by 2 bases and V by 0 bases; bases with no gene match: 6. The CDR3 DNA is TGTGCCAGCAGTTACTCGAGAGGGACAGCACAAGAGACCCAGTACTTC. Translation gives CASSYSRGTAQETQYF.

This chain links TRBV24-1 with TRBJ2-1, with a weak D call TRBD1 (5 bases). The CDR3 consists of 17 residues. Trimming took off 3 bases at V and 1 base at J, with 15 bases between the two ends. The V gene's germline CDR1 is KGHDR and CDR2 SFDVKD. The CDR3 DNA reads as TGTGCCACCAGTGATCCCGAAGGGGCGGCTTCCTACAATGAGCAGTTCTTC. It specifies CATSDPEGAASYNEQFF.

In this sample, this clone turned up a few times. The CDR3 here is CASRSTREENSPLHF. DNA of the CDR3: TGTGCAAGTCGCTCCACCAGGGAGGAGAATTCACCCCTCCACTTT. V and J are TRBV12-2 and TRBJ1-6. TRBV12-2 is given as a pseudogene. There are 15 residues in the CDR3.

The J gene is TRBJ1-2, the V gene TRBV6-5, with TRBD1 identical over 7 bases. There are 14 residues in the CDR3. Germline trimming cut 6 bases from V and 8 bases from J; bases unmatched to any gene: 12. Looked up from germline, CDR1 is MNHEY and CDR2 is SVGAGI. CDR3 nucleotides: TGTGCCAGCAGAACCCATAACAGGGGAAAAGGCTACACCTTC. Translated: CASRTHNRGKGYTF.

The chain has TRBV19 and TRBJ2-1; D perhaps matches TRBD2 (6 bases). The CDR3 contains 18 residues. Germline loops: CDR1 LNHDA, CDR2 SQIVND (reference sequence). Trimming pared 2 bases from V and 2 bases from J, leaving 19 bases between. As DNA, the CDR3 is TGTGCCAGTAGTATACTTCTACTCCGGGACTCCGCCTACAATGAGCAGTTCTTC. This translates into CASSILLLRDSAYNEQFF.

The rearrangement uses TRBV6-5 and TRBJ1-2; D remains unclear. The CDR3 sequence is 13 residues long. The V end was cut by 5 bases, the J end by 8 bases, with 15 bases between. Germline loops: CDR1 MNHEY, CDR2 SVGAGI. The CDR3 coding sequence is TGTGCCAGCAGTCCTTATCCCCTAGAGGGCTACACCTTC. This codes for CASSPYPLEGYTF.

The V call is TRBV9, the J call TRBJ2-7; D unclear. The CDR3 is 15 amino acids. The germline gives CDR1 SGDLS, CDR2 YYNGEE. The V end lost 0 bases, the J end lost 2 bases, and 12 bases lay between the germline ends. In DNA, the CDR3 is TGTGCCAGCAGCGTAGACGAGACTCCCACCTACGAGCAGTACTTC. Its protein is CASSVDETPTYEQYF.

The chain combines TRBV19 with TRBJ1-5; a possible D gene is TRBD1 (5 bases). The CDR3 extends over 13 amino acids. Germline-derived CDR1 and CDR2 are LNHDA and SQIVND (reference sequence). Trimming stripped 5 bases from V and 6 bases from J, with 11 bases between. The CDR3 protein is CASSLGAGQPQHF. CDR3 nucleotide sequence: TGTGCCAGTAGTTTAGGGGCGGGTCAGCCCCAGCATTTT.

The J gene is TRBJ2-1, the V gene TRBV24-1; the match to TRBD2 covers 8 bases. Germline CDR1 reads KGHDR; CDR2 reads SFDVKD. This CDR3 comprises 16 residues. The junction had 12 bases not matched to a gene; V was cut back by 5 bases and J by 7 bases. As DNA, the CDR3 is TGTGCCACCAGTGGAGGCGTAGGACTAGCTCGAAATGAGCAGTTCTTC. Amino acids: CATSGGVGLARNEQFF.

The chain carries TRBV6-5 and TRBJ2-5; perhaps TRBD1 as D (7 bases). V was clipped by 7 bases and J by 5 bases, with 17 bases between them. The germline gives CDR1 MNHEY, CDR2 SVGAGI. The CDR3 contains 14 residues. The CDR3 sequence: CASTIAGGRETQYF. CDR3 DNA sequence: TGTGCCAGCACTATTGCAGGGGGGAGGGAGACCCAGTACTTC.

The chain combines TRBV5-1 with TRBJ2-5; TRBD1 might be the D (6 bases). V was pared by 0 bases and J by 6 bases, with 18 bases between. CDR3 length: 16 residues. Germline V gives CDR1 SGHRS, CDR2 YFSETQ. The CDR3 nucleotides read TGCGCCAGCAGCTTGGGTCACACACAGGGTGTTAAGACCCAGTACTTC. Translated: CASSLGHTQGVKTQYF.